The 28 T cell receptor beta chains listed next were all sequenced from one sample in a study of blood T cell repertoires in COVID-19. Using immunoSEQ multiplex PCR, the repertoire was profiled, and TCRdb retains in-frame clones only, with some absent. The sample records some 320,000 clones, around 85% being singletons. The sample taken for sequencing was PBMCs or T cells enriched from blood (not recorded which). The receptors here all came from a woman under 40 who had been exposed to COVID-19.

The chain joins TRBV28 to TRBJ2-7; 8 bases match TRBD2. There are 14 residues in the CDR3. The trim removed 7 bases at V and 6 bases at J, leaving 11 bases unmatched. CDR1 and CDR2 from the germline V gene are MDHEN and SYDVKM. CDR3 region: CASNLRRTSTEQYF. The CDR3 nucleotides are TGTGCCAGCAATCTCAGGCGGACTAGCACCGAGCAGTACTTC.

The gene calls are TRBV5-6 and TRBJ1-1; D gene ambiguous. This CDR3 spans 15 amino acids. Germline V gene sequence: CDR1 SGHDT, CDR2 YYEEEE. V lost 0 bases to trimming and J lost 3 bases, with 12 bases between them. The CDR3 DNA sequence: TGTGCCAGCAGCTTGGTGAGGGTAAGGGACACTGAAGCTTTCTTT. Amino acid sequence: CASSLVRVRDTEAFF.

This clone was counted only a few times. The chain combines TRBV5-1 with TRBJ2-4; TRBD1 is a possible D gene (6 bases). CDR3 length: 15 residues. Per the germline V gene, CDR1 is SGHRS and CDR2 is YFSETQ. Trimming removed 0 bases at V and 2 bases at J, with 9 bases between. The CDR3 is CASSLGQGSKNIQYF. The CDR3, as DNA: TGCGCCAGCAGCTTGGGGCAGGGGTCCAAAAACATTCAGTACTTC.

This chain links TRBV19 with TRBJ2-2; D is ambiguous. The CDR3 runs to 14 residues. Trimming took 7 bases from V and 4 from J, leaving 13 bases between them. CDR1 LNHDA and CDR2 SQIVND come from the germline V gene (reference sequence). CDR3 sequence: CASTSRRSTGELFF. The CDR3 DNA sequence: TGTGCCAGTACTTCAAGAAGGAGCACCGGGGAGCTGTTTTTT.

This chain joins TRBV30 and TRBJ1-4; perhaps TRBD1 as D (6 bases). The germline V gene has CDR1 GTSNPN and CDR2 SVGIG (reference sequence). The CDR3 spans 14 residues. Between the trimmed V and J ends, which lost 3 bases and 8 bases, there was a span of 16 bases. The DNA of the CDR3 is TGTGCCTGGAGATCTCCGCGGGGGCAGGAAAAACTGTTTTTT. The encoded protein is CAWRSPRGQEKLFF. Looking up the rest from reference TRBV30 and TRBJ1-4 gives the full variable domain: SQTIHQWPATLVQPVGSPLSLECTVEGTSNPNLYWYRQAAGRGLQLLFYSVGIGQISSEVPQNLSASRPQDRQFILSSKKLLLSDSGFYLCAWRSPRGQEKLFFGSGTQLSVL.

The V and J genes are TRBV28 and TRBJ2-7, with TRBD2 matching 8 bases. Germline-derived CDR1 and CDR2 are MDHEN and SYDVKM. With 7 bases clipped from V and 5 bases from J, the junction kept 10 bases outside the gene matches. The length of the CDR3 is 14 residues. The CDR3 loop reads CASKPGTSLDEQYF. The CDR3 region has the DNA TGTGCCAGCAAACCCGGGACTAGTCTCGACGAGCAGTACTTC. Supplemented by reference TRBV28 and TRBJ2-7, the full variable domain reads DVKVTQSSRYLVKRTGEKVFLECVQDMDHENMFWYRQDPGLGLRLIYFSYDVKMKEKGDIPEGYSVSREKKERFSLILESASTNQTSMYLCASKPGTSLDEQYFGPGTRLTVT.

The rearrangement links TRBV7-2 to TRBJ2-1; D not resolved. The CDR3 runs 13 residues. The V gene lost 5 bases and the J gene lost 9 bases, with 14 bases spanning the gap. Germline V lookup: CDR1 SGHTA, CDR2 FQGNSA. The CDR3 DNA reads as TGTGCCAGCAGCCCATTCGTAACCAGTGAGCAGTTCTTC. It translates to CASSPFVTSEQFF.

The gene calls are TRBV19 and TRBJ2-1; 7 nucleotides agree with TRBD2. V dropped 4 bases and J dropped 0; count of bases not matched to a gene: 6. The CDR3 is 16 residues long. Germline V gene lookup returns CDR1 LNHDA and CDR2 SQIVND (reference sequence). The CDR3 nucleotides read TGTGCCAGTAGTACCGCGGGGGAGAGCTCCTACAATGAGCAGTTCTTC. This codes for CASSTAGESSYNEQFF.

CDR3 region: CASSLLGGDTGELFF. CDR3 nucleotides: TGTGCCAGCAGCTTACTAGGGGGGGACACCGGGGAGCTGTTTTTT. The chain employs TRBV7-2 and TRBJ2-2; TRBD2 might be the D (7 bases). The CDR3 consists of 15 residues. V was shortened by 2 bases and J by 3 bases, with 10 bases between the two germline ends. CDR1 and CDR2 (germline): SGHTA, FQGNSA. The full variable domain, its missing parts supplied by reference TRBV7-2 and TRBJ2-2, is GAGVSQSPSNKVTEKGKDVELRCDPISGHTALYWYRQSLGQGLEFLIYFQGNSAPDKSGLPSDRFSAERTGGSVSTLTIQRTQQEDSAVYLCASSLLGGDTGELFFGEGSRLTVL.

The chain has TRBV10-3 and TRBJ1-2; perhaps TRBD1 as D (5 bases). Trimming took 8 bases from V and 2 from J, leaving 12 bases between them. The CDR3 spans 13 residues. Germline V gene sequence: CDR1 ENHRY, CDR2 SYGVKD. Here the CDR3 reads CAIGGTGNYGYTF. In DNA form, the CDR3 reads TGTGCCATCGGCGGAACAGGCAACTATGGCTACACCTTC.

The chain uses TRBV2 and TRBJ1-3, with D tentatively TRBD1 (6 bases). Trimming shortened V by 6 bases and J by 4 bases, and 16 bases separated the two germline ends. The germline CDR1 and CDR2 sequences are SNHLY and FYNNEI. The CDR3 has 15 amino acids. Here the CDR3 reads CASRAGEYSGNTIYF. The CDR3 region has the DNA TGTGCCAGCAGGGCAGGGGAATATTCAGGAAACACCATATATTTT.

This chain uses TRBV7-9 with TRBJ1-1; D is possibly TRBD1 (5 bases). V dropped 2 bases and J dropped 7 bases, with 17 bases sitting between them. CDR1 SEHNR and CDR2 FQNEAQ come from the germline V gene (reference sequence). This CDR3 is 15 amino acids long. The CDR3 DNA reads as TGTGCCAGCAGCTTAAATGTAGCAGGGAACCTTGAAGCTTTCTTT. This gives the protein CASSLNVAGNLEAFF.

About this clone itself: Other nucleotide sequences from this sample produce the same CDR3. The chain links TRBV5-1 to TRBJ2-1; 9 positions agree with TRBD2. The junction had 3 bases not matched to a gene; V was cut back by 5 bases and J by 0 bases. Germline V gene data show CDR1 as SGHRS and CDR2 as YFSETQ. The CDR3 has 15 amino acids. This CDR3 reads CASSLSGSSYNEQFF. DNA of the CDR3: TGCGCCAGCAGTCTTAGCGGGAGCTCCTACAATGAGCAGTTCTTC.

V gene TRBV30 combines with J gene TRBJ1-5; D is unresolved. The germline V gene encodes CDR1 GTSNPN and CDR2 SVGIG (reference sequence). This CDR3 has 12 residues. V was cut by 2 bases and J by 4 bases, with 6 bases left in between. The CDR3 spells CAWSPPNQPQHF. In DNA form, the CDR3 reads TGTGCCTGGAGTCCCCCGAATCAGCCCCAGCATTTT.

The J gene is TRBJ1-5, the V gene TRBV30; a possible D gene is TRBD1 (6 bases). Looked up from germline, CDR1 is GTSNPN and CDR2 is SVGIG (reference sequence). V was cut by 4 bases and J by 6 bases, with 16 bases left in between. The CDR3 consists of 14 residues. For the CDR3, the DNA is TGTGCCTGGATGGGAGGGGGAGGTGGTCAGCCCCAGCATTTT. Encoded protein: CAWMGGGGGQPQHF.

The chain carries TRBV5-1 and TRBJ1-5; TRBD1 is a possible D gene (6 bases). The germline V and J ends were trimmed by 3 bases and 3 bases, with 10 bases remaining between them. Germline V gives CDR1 SGHRS, CDR2 YFSETQ. CDR3 length: 14 amino acids. The CDR3 protein is CASSSGQFNQPQHF. The DNA of the CDR3 is TGCGCCAGCAGCTCCGGACAGTTCAATCAGCCCCAGCATTTT.

This clone was detected once. The gene calls are TRBV3-1 (or the pseudogene TRBV3-2) and TRBJ2-1, with TRBD2 identical over 14 bases. Germline CDR1 reads LGHDT; CDR2 reads YNNKEL (reference sequence). V was clipped by 0 bases and J by 7 bases; unmatched bases: 5. This CDR3 contains 17 residues. The CDR3 DNA follows: TGTGCCAGCAGCCAAGACCCCGGGACTAGCGGGAGAAATGAGCAGTTCTTC. The encoded protein is CASSQDPGTSGRNEQFF.

The chain combines TRBV27 with TRBJ1-1; the D gene is possibly TRBD1 (5 bases). Germline V gene sequence: CDR1 MNHEY, CDR2 SMNVEV (reference sequence). CDR3 length: 12 amino acids. Trimming took 5 bases from V and 7 from J, leaving 11 bases between them. The DNA for the CDR3 is TGTGCCAGCAGTCCCATAGGGGATGAAGCTTTCTTT. Translation gives CASSPIGDEAFF.

The chain couples TRBV11-2 to TRBJ2-5; 11 bases match TRBD1. V lost 3 bases to trimming and J lost 5 bases; unmatched junction nucleotides: 2. The germline gives CDR1 SGHAT, CDR2 FQNNGV. CDR3 length: 14 residues. DNA of the CDR3: TGTGCCAGCAGCTTGGACAGGGGGCAGGAGACCCAGTACTTC. It is translated as CASSLDRGQETQYF.

Points on this clone: Other DNA sequences of this sample code for an identical CDR3. This chain uses TRBV3-1 (or the pseudogene TRBV3-2) with TRBJ1-5; no clear D gene. Germline-derived CDR1 and CDR2 are LGHDT and YNNKEL (reference sequence). The CDR3 extends over 15 amino acids. V lost 0 bases, J lost 1 base, and 7 bases lay in between. CDR3: CASSQDSRSNQPQHF. The CDR3 nucleotides read TGTGCCAGCAGCCAAGATTCGAGAAGCAATCAGCCCCAGCATTTT.

On this clone: This CDR3 is also generated by other DNA sequences in the sample. The rearrangement joins TRBV18 to TRBJ2-7, with D hard to call. V gave up 3 bases and J gave up 6 bases, with 12 bases separating them. The V gene's germline CDR1 is KGHSH and CDR2 LQKENI. The CDR3 is made up of 13 amino acids. CDR3 loop: CASSPLRGSEQYF. CDR3 nucleotides: TGTGCCAGCTCACCGCTTCGCGGCTCCGAGCAGTACTTC. The full variable domain, completed using reference TRBV18 and TRBJ2-7, is NAGVMQNPRHLVRRRGQEARLRCSPMKGHSHVYWYRQLPEEGLKFMVYLQKENIIDESGMPKERFSAEFPKEGPSILRIQQVVRGDSAAYFCASSPLRGSEQYFGPGTRLTVT.

The DNA for the CDR3 is TGCGCCAGCAGCTTGCAGGAACTCACTGAAGCTTTCTTT. Protein sequence: CASSLQELTEAFF. The V gene is TRBV5-1, the J gene TRBJ1-1; D not resolved. The length of the CDR3 is 13 residues. Germline CDR1 SGHRS, CDR2 YFSETQ. V lost 1 base, J lost 4 bases, and 8 bases lay in between.

Only one count was recorded for this clone. V is TRBV7-3 and J is TRBJ2-1; a weak D match, TRBD2 (6 bases). This CDR3 comprises 15 residues. Germline-derived CDR1 and CDR2 are SGHTA and FQGTGA. V was pared by 5 bases and J by 2 bases, with 13 bases between. CDR3 in amino acids: CASSPKTSTYNEQFF. DNA for the CDR3: TGTGCCAGCAGCCCCAAGACTAGTACCTACAATGAGCAGTTCTTC. The full variable domain, with the rest looked up from reference TRBV7-3 and TRBJ2-1, is GAGVSQTPSNKVTEKGKYVELRCDPISGHTALYWYRQSLGQGPEFLIYFQGTGAADDSGLPNDRFFAVRPEGSVSTLKIQRTERGDSAVYLCASSPKTSTYNEQFFGPGTRLTVL.

The V and J genes are TRBV19 and TRBJ1-3; D is perhaps TRBD1 (5 bases). V gave up 5 bases and J gave up 2 bases, with 10 bases separating them. CDR1 is LNHDA and CDR2 is SQIVND in the germline V gene (reference sequence). CDR3 length: 14 amino acids. The CDR3 sequence: CASSVDRTGNTIYF. The CDR3 region has the DNA TGTGCCAGTAGTGTCGACAGAACTGGAAACACCATATATTTT.

The V call is TRBV27, the J call TRBJ1-5; TRBD1 aligns across 10 bases. After removal of 2 bases from V and 4 bases from J, the junction contained 2 bases not matched to a gene. The CDR3 spans 15 residues. Germline V gene data show CDR1 as MNHEY and CDR2 as SMNVEV (reference sequence). This CDR3 reads CASSLGTGENQPQHF. The CDR3 coding sequence is TGTGCCAGCAGTTTAGGGACAGGGGAAAATCAGCCCCAGCATTTT.

The chain uses TRBV28 and TRBJ1-4, with a weak D call TRBD1 (6 bases). Germline CDR1 reads MDHEN; CDR2 reads SYDVKM. V lost 4 bases to trimming and J lost 8 bases, with 17 bases between them. This CDR3 has 15 residues. CDR3 region: CASSSMDEGVEKLFF. CDR3 sequence (DNA): TGTGCCAGCAGTTCTATGGATGAGGGGGTGGAAAAACTGTTTTTT.

The rearrangement uses TRBV7-3 and TRBJ1-1, with unresolved D. The V gene lost 3 bases and the J gene lost 1 base, with 6 bases spanning the gap. The CDR3 runs 13 residues. Germline V gene sequence: CDR1 SGHTA, CDR2 FQGTGA. CDR3 in amino acids: CASSFSPNTEAFF. CDR3 nucleotides: TGTGCCAGCAGCTTCTCCCCGAACACTGAAGCTTTCTTT.

The chain combines TRBV29-1 with TRBJ2-3, with 7 bases matching TRBD2. The length of the CDR3 is 13 residues. Germline assignment: CDR1 SQVTM and CDR2 ANQGSEA. Losses at the gene ends were 4 bases for V and 2 bases for J; bases not matched to a gene: 3. The CDR3: CSVVRESTDTQYF. The CDR3 nucleotides read TGCAGCGTTGTGCGGGAGTCCACAGATACGCAGTATTTT.